This entry lists 12 T cell receptor beta chains sequenced from one sample in a study of T cells in Graves' hyperthyroidism and ophthalmopathy. TCR beta CDR3 sequences were amplified from RNA transcripts. The HTBI set primed first-round TCR CDR3 RT-PCR. TCRdb reprocessed the multiplex PCR reads via MiXCR and lists one record per CDR3 protein. The sample contains hundreds of thousands of distinct CDR3 sequences, about a sixth of which appear only once. What was sequenced was blood. The receptor source for this set is a woman between 18 and 30 years old with Graves' ophthalmopathy.

This clonotype has at least ten counts. The V and J genes are TRBV2 and TRBJ2-7; D remains unclear. The CDR3 is 14 residues long. Germline V lookup: CDR1 SNHLY, CDR2 FYNNEI. V dropped 0 bases and J dropped 6 bases, with 12 bases sitting between them. CDR3: CASSEAGPPGEQYF. As DNA, the CDR3 is TGTGCCAGCAGTGAAGCCGGGCCGCCTGGCGAGCAGTACTTC.

This clonotype was seen many times. The chain joins TRBV11-1 to TRBJ2-3; D might be TRBD1 or TRBD2, each matching 5 bases. V dropped 5 bases and J dropped 0 bases, with 12 bases sitting between them. Germline CDR1 reads SGHAT; CDR2 reads FQDESV (reference sequence). This CDR3 contains 15 residues. CDR3 nucleotide sequence: TGTGCCAGCAGCGGGACGCACACTAGCACAGATACGCAGTATTTT. It translates to CASSGTHTSTDTQYF.

This clonotype appeared many times. The chain links TRBV13 to TRBJ2-1; D is unclear. Per germline, CDR1 PRHDT and CDR2 FYEKMQ (reference sequence). This CDR3 comprises 12 residues. V lost 3 bases and J lost 6, with 6 bases in between. The CDR3 nucleotides are TGTGCCAGCAGCTTCAGGCCCAATGAGCAGTTCTTC. This encodes CASSFRPNEQFF.

The chain links TRBV7-6 to TRBJ1-4; 7 nucleotides agree with TRBD1. V lost 6 bases, J lost 2 bases, and 6 bases stayed unmatched. The germline V gene encodes CDR1 SGHVS and CDR2 FNYEAQ. The CDR3 runs to 15 residues. In DNA form, the CDR3 reads TGTGCCAGCAGAAAGGGGGCGTCGACTAATGAAAAACTGTTTTTT. Encoded protein: CASRKGASTNEKLFF.

This clonotype was recorded at least ten times. The V call is TRBV12-3 or TRBV12-4, the J call TRBJ1-1, with a possible D match to TRBD1 (5 bases). There are 13 residues in the CDR3. Trimming removed 4 bases from V and 3 bases from J, with 9 bases in between. The CDR3 nucleotides are TGTGCCAGCAGTTGGGGAGGGGACACTGAAGCTTTCTTT. Its protein is CASSWGGDTEAFF.

This clonotype was picked up many times. V gene TRBV6-1 combines with J gene TRBJ2-5; D may be TRBD1 or TRBD2 (5 bases each). Germline V gives CDR1 MNHNS, CDR2 SASEGT. V was pared by 7 bases and J by 2 bases, with 11 bases between. This CDR3 has 13 residues. The CDR3 DNA sequence: TGTGCCAGCAATGGCAGGGAGCAAGAGACCCAGTACTTC. Protein product: CASNGREQETQYF.

In its sample, this clonotype was seen many times. CDR3 nucleotide sequence: TGTGCCAGCCCCGGACAGGGATCCTACGAGCAGTACTTC. This sequence encodes CASPGQGSYEQYF. The J gene is TRBJ2-7, the V gene TRBV6-1, with 8 positions matching TRBD1. Germline assignment: CDR1 MNHNS and CDR2 SASEGT. The CDR3 covers 13 residues. The V segment lost 8 bases and the J segment 1 base; nucleotides outside the gene matches: 4.

This clonotype was counted at least ten times. V gene TRBV29-1 combines with J gene TRBJ2-3, with 9 bases matching TRBD2. V lost 5 bases to trimming and J lost 6 bases; unmatched junction nucleotides: 9. The CDR3 consists of 14 residues. CDR1 and CDR2 from the germline V gene are SQVTM and ANQGSEA. CDR3 coding DNA: TGCAGCGTTAGACCGGGACTAGCATCCGATACGCAGTATTTT. Protein product: CSVRPGLASDTQYF.

This clonotype was detected ten times or more. The chain couples TRBV20-1 to TRBJ2-7; 9 bases are shared with TRBD2. The germline CDR1 and CDR2 sequences are DFQATT and SNEGSKA (reference sequence). CDR3 length: 13 residues. With 3 bases clipped from V and 7 bases from J, the junction kept 7 bases outside the gene matches. In nucleotides, the CDR3 is TGCAGTGCTAGGGCGGGAGGGCCGAAGGAGCAGTACTTC. Translated: CSARAGGPKEQYF.

This clonotype appeared many times. The chain recombines TRBV20-1 with TRBJ2-7; TRBD2 agrees at 14 bases. CDR3 length: 18 amino acids. Per germline, CDR1 DFQATT and CDR2 SNEGSKA (reference sequence). V shed 0 bases and J 1 base; nucleotides not matched to a gene: 8. The CDR3, as DNA: TGCAGTGCTAGAGATCCCGCGACTAGCGGGAGGGGTTCCTACGAGCAGTACTTC. This translates into CSARDPATSGRGSYEQYF.

This clonotype was recorded at least ten times. J is TRBJ2-3 and V is TRBV7-8, with TRBD1 as a possible D gene (5 bases). The CDR3 contains 14 residues. In germline, CDR1 is SGHVS, CDR2 FQNEAQ. The germline V and J ends were trimmed by 5 bases and 1 base, with 10 bases remaining between them. The CDR3 loop is CASSHPRGTDTQYF. The CDR3, as DNA: TGTGCCAGCAGCCATCCCAGGGGCACAGATACGCAGTATTTT.

This clonotype has more than one count but fewer than ten. The CDR3: CASSVDPGIQETQYF. Here the CDR3 DNA reads TGTGCCAGCAGCGTAGATCCGGGTATACAAGAGACCCAGTACTTC. V and J are TRBV9 and TRBJ2-5; D is uncertain. Germline CDR1 and CDR2: SGDLS and YYNGEE. This CDR3 has 15 residues. V lost 0 bases, J lost 2 bases, and 11 bases lay in between. Combining the CDR3 with reference TRBV9 and TRBJ2-5 gives the whole variable domain DSGVTQTPKHLITATGQRVTLRCSPRSGDLSVYWYQQSLDQGLQFLIQYYNGEERAKGNILERFSAQQFPDLHSELNLSSLELGDSALYFCASSVDPGIQETQYFGPGTRLLVL.